This T cell receptor beta chain was observed in a study of PD-1 blockade in classical Hodgkin lymphoma. General observations from the study: Reports indicated that newly diagnosed patients had lower baseline TCR diversity than healthy donors did. By C4D1, diversity of CD4+ TCRs had risen significantly, whereas that of CD8+ TCRs had not. Undefined causes, possibly disease activity or prior therapy, underlie the repertoire differences.

Libraries were prepared by immunoSEQ multiplex PCR; TCRdb keeps only in-frame clonotypes and omits some of them. Of about 13,000 clones in the sample, 80% to 95% were seen once. In every patient, relapse followed autologous stem cell transplantation, while exposure to brentuximab vedotin differed. The study recorded best responses of complete response, partial response or progressive disease. Trimming took 0 bases from V and 0 from J, leaving 18 bases between them. Germline CDR1 is GTSNPN and CDR2 is SVGIG (reference sequence). The CDR3 consists of 17 residues. As to this clone: Its antigen is still unknown.

The sequence derives from a human donor with classical Hodgkin lymphoma. V is TRBV30 and J is TRBJ2-7; possibly TRBD2 for D (5 bases). Sequences were derived from peripheral blood mononuclear cells (PBMCs), sampled at baseline. DNA of the CDR3: TGTGCCTGGAGTGTAATTGGGCTAGCACCGAGCTCCTACGAGCAGTACTTC. Protein product: CAWSVIGLAPSSYEQYF.